The sequence of this TCR beta chain was determined in a study of PD-L1 blockade in urothelial cancer. Across the whole study: About nine tenths of the roughly 30 patients were men whose urothelial cancer was bladder-origin. Analysis of the blood was performed 3 weeks (second dose) and 6 weeks after treatment start. Blood-derived samples held a median around 140,000 T cells.

The table lists this clone with a count of one. The CDR3 length is 14 residues. Synthetic analogs of TCR templates were spiked into every PCR. Produced via immunoSEQ multiplex PCR; TCRdb's table is partial and in-frame only. In the table there are 85,000 to 130,000 clones, 91% of which are singletons. The chain joins TRBV21-1 to TRBJ2-1; the tabulated D call, TRBD1, remains unverified against the DNA. TRBV21-1 is assigned pseudogene status. Sequencing used PBMCs, obtained around atezolizumab (anti-PD-L1) treatment. The clonotype originates from a woman aged 80 or older with urothelial cancer. CDR3 loop: CASSREKGNNEQFF. CDR3 bases: TGTGCCAGCAGCAGGGAAAAGGGGAACAATGAGCAGTTCTTC.